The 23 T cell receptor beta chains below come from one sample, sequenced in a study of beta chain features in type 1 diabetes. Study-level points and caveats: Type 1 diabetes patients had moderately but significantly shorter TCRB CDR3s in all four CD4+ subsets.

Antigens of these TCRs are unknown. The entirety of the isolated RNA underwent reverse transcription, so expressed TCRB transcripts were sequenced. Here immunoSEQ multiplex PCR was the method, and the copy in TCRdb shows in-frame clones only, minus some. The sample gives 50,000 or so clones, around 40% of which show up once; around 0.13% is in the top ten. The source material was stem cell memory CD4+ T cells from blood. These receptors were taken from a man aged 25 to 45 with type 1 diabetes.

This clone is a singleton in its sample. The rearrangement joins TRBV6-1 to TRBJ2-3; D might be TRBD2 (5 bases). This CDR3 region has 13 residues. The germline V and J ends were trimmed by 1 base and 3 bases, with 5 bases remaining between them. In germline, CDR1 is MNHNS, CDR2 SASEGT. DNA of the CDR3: TGTGCCAGCAGTGAAGGAGGGACAGATACGCAGTATTTT. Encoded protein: CASSEGGTDTQYF.

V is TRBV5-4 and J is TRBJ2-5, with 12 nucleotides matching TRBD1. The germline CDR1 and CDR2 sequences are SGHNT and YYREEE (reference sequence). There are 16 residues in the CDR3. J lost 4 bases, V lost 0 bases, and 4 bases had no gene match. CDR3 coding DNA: TGTGCCAGCAGCTTGGGGGGACAGGGGGCAGGAGAGACCCAGTACTTC. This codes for CASSLGGQGAGETQYF.

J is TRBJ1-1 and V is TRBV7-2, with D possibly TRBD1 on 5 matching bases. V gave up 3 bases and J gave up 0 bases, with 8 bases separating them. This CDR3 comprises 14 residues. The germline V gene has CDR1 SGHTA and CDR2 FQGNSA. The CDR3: CASSFDSVNTEAFF. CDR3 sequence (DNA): TGTGCCAGCAGCTTTGACAGTGTGAACACTGAAGCTTTCTTT.

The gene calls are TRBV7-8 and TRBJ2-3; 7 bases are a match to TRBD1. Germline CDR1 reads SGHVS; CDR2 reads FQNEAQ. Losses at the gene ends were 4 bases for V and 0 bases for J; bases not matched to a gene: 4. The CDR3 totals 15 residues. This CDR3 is CASSSRDSSTDTQYF. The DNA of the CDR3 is TGTGCCAGCAGCTCACGGGACAGCAGCACAGATACGCAGTATTTT.

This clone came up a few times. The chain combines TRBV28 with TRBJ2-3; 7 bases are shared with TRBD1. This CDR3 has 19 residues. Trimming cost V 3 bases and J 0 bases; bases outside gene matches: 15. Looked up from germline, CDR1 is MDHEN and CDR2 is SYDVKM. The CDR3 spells CASSFLGGGPIPSTDTQYF. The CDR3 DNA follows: TGTGCCAGCAGTTTTTTAGGGGGCGGTCCTATCCCTAGCACAGATACGCAGTATTTT.

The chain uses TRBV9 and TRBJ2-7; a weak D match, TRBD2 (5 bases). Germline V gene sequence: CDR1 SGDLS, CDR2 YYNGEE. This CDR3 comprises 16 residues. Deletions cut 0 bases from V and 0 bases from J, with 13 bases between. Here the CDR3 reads CASSVGGPGISYEQYF. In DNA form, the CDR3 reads TGTGCCAGCAGCGTAGGAGGCCCGGGGATCTCCTACGAGCAGTACTTC.

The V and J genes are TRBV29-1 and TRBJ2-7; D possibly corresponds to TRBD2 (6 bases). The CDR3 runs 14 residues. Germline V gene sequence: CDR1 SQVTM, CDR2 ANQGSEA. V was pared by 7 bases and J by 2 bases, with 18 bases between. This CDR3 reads CSAGRGSGPYEQYF. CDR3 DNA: TGCAGCGCGGGACGGGGGAGCGGGCCCTACGAGCAGTACTTC.

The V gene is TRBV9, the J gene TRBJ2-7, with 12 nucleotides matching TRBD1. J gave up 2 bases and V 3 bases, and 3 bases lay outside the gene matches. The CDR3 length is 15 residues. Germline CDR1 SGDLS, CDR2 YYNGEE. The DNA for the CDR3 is TGTGCCAGCAGCGCCCGGGACAGGGGGCCCTACGAGCAGTACTTC. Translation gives CASSARDRGPYEQYF.

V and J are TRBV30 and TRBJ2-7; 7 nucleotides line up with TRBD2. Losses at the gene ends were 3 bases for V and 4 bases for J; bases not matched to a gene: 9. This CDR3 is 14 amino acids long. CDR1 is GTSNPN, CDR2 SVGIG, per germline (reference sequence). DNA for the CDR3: TGTGCCTGGAGCGCGGGACTACAGAATTACGAGCAGTACTTC. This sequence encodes CAWSAGLQNYEQYF.

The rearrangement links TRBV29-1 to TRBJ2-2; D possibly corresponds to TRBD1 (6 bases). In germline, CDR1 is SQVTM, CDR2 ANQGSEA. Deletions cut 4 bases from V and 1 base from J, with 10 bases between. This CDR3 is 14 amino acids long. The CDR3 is CSVGSRGNTGELFF. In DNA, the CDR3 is TGCAGCGTTGGAAGCAGGGGGAACACCGGGGAGCTGTTTTTT.

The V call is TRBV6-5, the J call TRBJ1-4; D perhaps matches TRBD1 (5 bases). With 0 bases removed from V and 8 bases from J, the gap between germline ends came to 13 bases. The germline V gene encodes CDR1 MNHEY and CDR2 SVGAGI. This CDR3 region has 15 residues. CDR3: CASSYSSGRGEKLFF. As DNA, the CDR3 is TGTGCCAGCAGTTACTCTTCCGGGCGGGGGGAAAAACTGTTTTTT.

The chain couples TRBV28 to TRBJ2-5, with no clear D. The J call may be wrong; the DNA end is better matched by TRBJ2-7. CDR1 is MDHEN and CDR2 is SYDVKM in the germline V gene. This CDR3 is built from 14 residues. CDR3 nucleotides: TGTGCCAGCAGGCTCCCAGGAACAGCTTACGAGCAGTACTTC. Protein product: CASRLPGTAYEQYF.

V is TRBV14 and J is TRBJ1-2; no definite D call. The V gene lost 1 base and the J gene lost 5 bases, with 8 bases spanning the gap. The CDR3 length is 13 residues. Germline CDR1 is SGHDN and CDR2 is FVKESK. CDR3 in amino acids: CASSQGLSYGYTF. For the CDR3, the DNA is TGTGCCAGCAGCCAAGGACTGAGTTATGGCTACACCTTC. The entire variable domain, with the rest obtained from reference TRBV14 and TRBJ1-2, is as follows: EAGVTQFPSHSVIEKGQTVTLRCDPISGHDNLYWYRRVMGKEIKFLLHFVKESKQDESGMPNNRFLAERTGGTYSTLKVQPAELEDSGVYFCASSQGLSYGYTFGSGTRLTVV.

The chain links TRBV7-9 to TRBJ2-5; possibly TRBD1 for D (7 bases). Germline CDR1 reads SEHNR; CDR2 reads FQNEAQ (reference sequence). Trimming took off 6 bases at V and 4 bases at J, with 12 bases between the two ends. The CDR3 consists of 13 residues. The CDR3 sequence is CASSPGGRETQYF. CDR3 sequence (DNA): TGTGCCAGCAGTCCAGGGGGGCGAGAGACCCAGTACTTC.

CDR3 amino acids: CASSTRLAGGPGQETQYF. The CDR3 DNA is TGTGCCAGCAGTACAAGACTAGCGGGAGGGCCGGGGCAAGAGACCCAGTACTTC. This chain joins TRBV28 and TRBJ2-5, with 14 bases lining up with TRBD2. The CDR3 contains 18 residues. V shed 5 bases, J shed 2 bases, and the junction held 10 bases outside the gene matches. The germline V gene has CDR1 MDHEN and CDR2 SYDVKM.

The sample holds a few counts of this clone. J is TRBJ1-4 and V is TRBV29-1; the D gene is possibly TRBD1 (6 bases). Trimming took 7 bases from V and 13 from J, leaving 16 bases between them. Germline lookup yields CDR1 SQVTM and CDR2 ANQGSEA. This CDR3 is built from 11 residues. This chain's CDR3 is CSAAGGGGLFF. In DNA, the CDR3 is TGCAGCGCCGCGGGGGGGGGCGGACTGTTTTTT. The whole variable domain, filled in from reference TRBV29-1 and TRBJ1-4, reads SAVISQKPSRDICQRGTSLTIQCQVDSQVTMMFWYRQQPGQSLTLIATANQGSEATYESGFVIDKFPISRPNLTFSTLTVSNMSPEDSSIYLCSAAGGGGLFFGSGTQLSVL.

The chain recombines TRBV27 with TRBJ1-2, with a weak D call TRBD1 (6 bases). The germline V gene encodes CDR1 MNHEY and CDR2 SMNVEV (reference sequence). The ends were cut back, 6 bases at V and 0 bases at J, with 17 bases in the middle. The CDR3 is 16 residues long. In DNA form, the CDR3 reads TGTGCCAGCAGCCGTGCCGGGACAACAGCTAACTATGGCTACACCTTC. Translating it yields CASSRAGTTANYGYTF.

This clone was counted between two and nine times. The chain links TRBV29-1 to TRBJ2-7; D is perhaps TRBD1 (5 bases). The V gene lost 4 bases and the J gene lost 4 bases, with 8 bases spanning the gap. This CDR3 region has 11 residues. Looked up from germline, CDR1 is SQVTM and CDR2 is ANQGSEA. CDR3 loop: CSVATAYEQYF. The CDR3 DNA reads TGCAGCGTTGCGACAGCTTACGAGCAGTACTTC.

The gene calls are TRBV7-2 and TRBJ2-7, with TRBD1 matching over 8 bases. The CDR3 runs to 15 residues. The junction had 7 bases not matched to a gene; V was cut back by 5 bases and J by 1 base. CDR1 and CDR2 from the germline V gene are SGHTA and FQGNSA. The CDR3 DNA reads TGTGCCAGCAGCCGCATGACAGGGGTATCCTACGAGCAGTACTTC. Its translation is CASSRMTGVSYEQYF.

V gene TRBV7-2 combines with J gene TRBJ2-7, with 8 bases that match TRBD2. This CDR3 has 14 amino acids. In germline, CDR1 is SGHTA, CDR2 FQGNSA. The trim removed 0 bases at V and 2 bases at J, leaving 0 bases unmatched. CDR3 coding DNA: TGTGCCAGCAGCTTAGCTAGCGGGGCCTACGAGCAGTACTTC. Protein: CASSLASGAYEQYF.

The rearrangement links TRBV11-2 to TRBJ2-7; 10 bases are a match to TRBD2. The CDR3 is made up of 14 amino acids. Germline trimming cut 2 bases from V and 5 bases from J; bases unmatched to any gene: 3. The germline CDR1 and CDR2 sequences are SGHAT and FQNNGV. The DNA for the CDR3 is TGTGCCAGCAGCTTAACAGCGGGAGGGGACGAGCAGTACTTC. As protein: CASSLTAGGDEQYF.

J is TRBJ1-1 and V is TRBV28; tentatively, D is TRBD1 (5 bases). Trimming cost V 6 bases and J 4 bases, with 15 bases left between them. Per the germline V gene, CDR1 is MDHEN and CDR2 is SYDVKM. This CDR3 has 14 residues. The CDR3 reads CASRAGGGATEAFF. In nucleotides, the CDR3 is TGTGCCAGCAGGGCGGGGGGGGGTGCCACTGAAGCTTTCTTT. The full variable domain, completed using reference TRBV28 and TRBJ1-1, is DVKVTQSSRYLVKRTGEKVFLECVQDMDHENMFWYRQDPGLGLRLIYFSYDVKMKEKGDIPEGYSVSREKKERFSLILESASTNQTSMYLCASRAGGGATEAFFGQGTRLTVV.

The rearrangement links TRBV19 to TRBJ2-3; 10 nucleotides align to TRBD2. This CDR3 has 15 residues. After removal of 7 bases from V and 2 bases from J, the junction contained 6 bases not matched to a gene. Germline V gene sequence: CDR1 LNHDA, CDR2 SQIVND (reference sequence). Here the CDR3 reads CASTRTSGHTDTQYF. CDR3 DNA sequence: TGTGCCAGTACCCGGACTAGCGGCCACACAGATACGCAGTATTTT.